Below are 6 T cell receptor beta chains sequenced from a single sample in a study of shared T cell receptors in the human thymus. The method was immunoSEQ multiplex PCR; TCRdb's version includes in-frame clones alone and lacks a portion of them. The sample shows 700,000 to 750,000 clones, approximately 83% of them seen only once. The sample was also reused in another study, on human thymus T cells.

What was sequenced was thymocytes. Receptors originate from a girl under two years old with a congenital heart defect.

This clone was observed a few times. This rearrangement joins TRBV6-6 to TRBJ1-2; TRBD1 aligns across 7 bases. CDR1 and CDR2 from the germline V gene are MNHNY and SVGAGI (reference sequence). The CDR3 totals 15 residues. With V trimmed by 0 bases and J by 3 bases, 4 bases remained unmatched. DNA for the CDR3: TGTGCCAGCAGTTACTCCAGGGGGATGGACTATGGCTACACCTTC. Residues: CASSYSRGMDYGYTF.

The chain uses TRBV4-1 and TRBJ1-4; 9 bases fit TRBD1. CDR3 length: 17 amino acids. Trimming cost V 4 bases and J 8 bases; bases outside gene matches: 14. Germline CDR1 is MGHRA and CDR2 is YSYEKL. The chain's CDR3 is CASSPYRDRERREKLFF. The CDR3 DNA sequence: TGCGCCAGCAGCCCTTACCGGGACAGGGAGAGGAGGGAAAAACTGTTTTTT.

The chain is built from TRBV21-1 and TRBJ1-5; no check of the table's D call, TRBD1, against the DNA was made. TRBV21-1 is recorded as a pseudogene. This CDR3 is 17 amino acids long. The CDR3 DNA follows: TGTGCCAGCAGCAAAGAGGGGATTTTGGGGAGCAATCAGCCCCAGCATTTT. Amino acid sequence: CASSKEGILGSNQPQHF.

The CDR3: CASRSLRNTEAFF. In nucleotides, the CDR3 is TGTGCCAGCAGGTCCCTCCGGAACACTGAAGCTTTCTTT. The V and J genes are TRBV6-5 and TRBJ1-1; D call uncertain. The germline gives CDR1 MNHEY, CDR2 SVGAGI. The CDR3 covers 13 residues. The V and J ends lost 6 bases and 1 base respectively, with 9 bases between them.

This clone was counted a single time. The genes are TRBV14 and TRBJ1-2; 7 nucleotides align to TRBD1. The germline V gene encodes CDR1 SGHDN and CDR2 FVKESK. This CDR3 spans 17 amino acids. With V trimmed by 0 bases and J by 0 bases, 7 bases remained unmatched. The CDR3 spells CASSQDLRGQTNYGYTF. CDR3 bases: TGTGCCAGCAGCCAAGATCTAAGGGGACAGACTAACTATGGCTACACCTTC. The whole variable domain, filled in from reference TRBV14 and TRBJ1-2, reads EAGVTQFPSHSVIEKGQTVTLRCDPISGHDNLYWYRRVMGKEIKFLLHFVKESKQDESGMPNNRFLAERTGGTYSTLKVQPAELEDSGVYFCASSQDLRGQTNYGYTFGSGTRLTVV.

This clone was observed a few times. The chain links TRBV13 to TRBJ1-5; the D gene is possibly TRBD1 (5 bases). V lost 5 bases and J 3 bases, leaving 11 bases between the germline ends. CDR1 is PRHDT, CDR2 FYEKMQ, per germline (reference sequence). The CDR3 is 14 amino acids. CDR3 in amino acids: CASSPGQDNQPQHF. The CDR3 region has the DNA TGTGCCAGCAGCCCAGGACAAGACAATCAGCCCCAGCATTTT.